A single sample is the source of the 13 T cell receptor beta chains below, sequenced in a study of human T cells and chemical hapten exposure. TCRdb used MiXCR to reprocess the RACE reads, holding one entry per CDR3 protein. Of about 84,000 distinct CDR3 sequences listed, less than 14% are singletons. The time point is: patch test 3, about 24 weeks after DPC sensitization. Sample treatment: therapeutic diphenylcyclopropenone sensitization with weekly scalp DPC. The sample was whole blood, taken in connection with sensitization to the hapten diphenylcyclopropenone (DPC). The source of these receptors is a woman between 45 and 65 years old with alopecia areata. Some clones in this sample may be carry-over from other donors' samples.

This clonotype was recorded at least ten times. The chain is built from TRBV9 and TRBJ1-1; the D is unclear. The V and J ends lost 0 bases and 10 bases respectively, with 10 bases between them. The CDR3 consists of 12 residues. Germline V gene lookup returns CDR1 SGDLS and CDR2 YYNGEE. CDR3 nucleotide sequence: TGTGCCAGCAGCGTAGGGGGTGATACAGCTTTCTTT. Its protein is CASSVGGDTAFF.

In its sample, this clonotype was seen many times. The chain uses TRBV20-1 and TRBJ1-1, with D possibly being TRBD1 (6 bases). There are 17 residues in the CDR3. The germline V and J ends were trimmed by 1 base and 0 bases, with 18 bases remaining between them. CDR1 is DFQATT, CDR2 SNEGSKA, per germline (reference sequence). The CDR3 sequence is CSARGLTSRDMNTEAFF. As DNA, the CDR3 is TGCAGTGCTAGAGGGTTGACCTCCAGGGACATGAACACTGAAGCTTTCTTT.

This chain links TRBV4-2 with TRBJ2-3; a weak D match, TRBD2 (6 bases). The CDR3 length is 15 residues. Trimming cost V 0 bases and J 0 bases, with 7 bases left between them. Per germline, CDR1 LGHNA and CDR2 YNFKEQ. This CDR3 reads CASSQDGGSTDTQYF. For the CDR3, the DNA is TGTGCCAGCAGCCAAGACGGGGGAAGCACAGATACGCAGTATTTT.

This clonotype was detected only a few times. V and J are TRBV5-1 and TRBJ2-3; no reliable D call. The ends were cut back, 0 bases at V and 5 bases at J, with 16 bases in the middle. Germline CDR1 reads SGHRS; CDR2 reads YFSETQ. The CDR3 loop spans 16 amino acids. The DNA for the CDR3 is TGCGCCAGCAGCTTGGTAGTGCAGACTGCTGGAGATACGCAGTATTTT. Its translation: CASSLVVQTAGDTQYF.

This clonotype was recorded many times. DNA of the CDR3: TGCAGCGTCCAGGACGGATCCTACGAGCAGTACTTC. This sequence encodes CSVQDGSYEQYF. The rearrangement uses TRBV29-1 and TRBJ2-7; no clear D. Germline assignment: CDR1 SQVTM and CDR2 ANQGSEA. The length of the CDR3 is 12 residues. The germline V and J ends were trimmed by 6 bases and 1 base, with 10 bases remaining between them.

This clonotype was observed many times. The CDR3 loop is CASSFLANTGELFF. In DNA form, the CDR3 reads TGTGCCAGCAGTTTCCTAGCGAACACCGGGGAGCTGTTTTTT. The V and J genes are TRBV6-2 or TRBV6-3 and TRBJ2-2, with D unresolved. The CDR3 runs to 14 residues. Trimming took 4 bases from V and 0 from J, leaving 6 bases between them. The germline CDR1 and CDR2 sequences are MNHEY and SVGEGT.

The table lists this clonotype with many counts. The chain is built from TRBV6-1 and TRBJ2-2; D not resolved. CDR3 length: 14 residues. Trimming shortened V by 7 bases and J by 2 bases, and 11 bases separated the two germline ends. CDR1 and CDR2 from the germline V gene are MNHNS and SASEGT. The CDR3 DNA reads as TGTGCCAGCATTTCACAGCCTAACACCGGGGAGCTGTTTTTT. This encodes CASISQPNTGELFF.

This clonotype occurred many times. This chain links TRBV5-6 with TRBJ2-5; D ambiguous. The CDR3 contains 13 residues. V lost 6 bases to trimming and J lost 2 bases, with 11 bases between them. The germline V gene encodes CDR1 SGHDT and CDR2 YYEEEE. The CDR3 is CASTLRLQETQYF. The CDR3, as DNA: TGTGCCAGCACGCTGCGGCTACAAGAGACCCAGTACTTC.

The table lists this clonotype with many counts. The rearrangement links TRBV29-1 to TRBJ2-1; 9 bases map to TRBD2. Germline CDR1 SQVTM, CDR2 ANQGSEA. J gave up 5 bases and V 8 bases, and 4 bases lay outside the gene matches. The CDR3 length is 12 residues. CDR3 coding DNA: TGCAGCACACTAGCGGGTGACAATGAGCAGTTCTTC. Its translation is CSTLAGDNEQFF.

At least ten counts were recorded for this clonotype. The chain carries TRBV7-3 and TRBJ2-5; D unresolved. V gave up 5 bases and J gave up 5 bases, with 12 bases separating them. This CDR3 region has 13 residues. Germline CDR1 and CDR2: SGHTA and FQGTGA. The chain's CDR3 is CASSVGPWETQYF. The CDR3 DNA follows: TGTGCCAGCAGCGTCGGACCCTGGGAGACCCAGTACTTC.

This clonotype was picked up many times. The chain uses TRBV24-1 and TRBJ2-7, with a tentative D call TRBD1 (6 bases). Trimming left V 4 bases short and J 5 bases short, with 14 bases between. The germline gives CDR1 KGHDR, CDR2 SFDVKD. There are 14 residues in the CDR3. CDR3: CATSDPGDLHEQYF. Here the CDR3 DNA reads TGTGCCACCAGTGACCCAGGGGACCTCCACGAGCAGTACTTC.

The sample holds many counts of this clonotype. The rearrangement joins TRBV5-1 to TRBJ2-1, with 10 positions matching TRBD1. Germline assignment: CDR1 SGHRS and CDR2 YFSETQ. The CDR3 length is 16 residues. Losses at the gene ends were 4 bases for V and 4 bases for J; bases not matched to a gene: 8. The DNA of the CDR3 is TGCGCCAGCAGCCCCACCCCGGGACAGGGGTACAATGAGCAGTTCTTC. Amino acids: CASSPTPGQGYNEQFF.

The chain carries TRBV7-2 and TRBJ2-3; 7 bases are a match to TRBD2. Germline V gene lookup returns CDR1 SGHTA and CDR2 FQGNSA. The CDR3 length is 14 residues. V trimming: 3 bases; J trimming: 2 bases; junction bases outside the gene matches: 2. CDR3 DNA: TGTGCCAGCAGCTTTAGCGGGCACACAGATACGCAGTATTTT. This encodes CASSFSGHTDTQYF.